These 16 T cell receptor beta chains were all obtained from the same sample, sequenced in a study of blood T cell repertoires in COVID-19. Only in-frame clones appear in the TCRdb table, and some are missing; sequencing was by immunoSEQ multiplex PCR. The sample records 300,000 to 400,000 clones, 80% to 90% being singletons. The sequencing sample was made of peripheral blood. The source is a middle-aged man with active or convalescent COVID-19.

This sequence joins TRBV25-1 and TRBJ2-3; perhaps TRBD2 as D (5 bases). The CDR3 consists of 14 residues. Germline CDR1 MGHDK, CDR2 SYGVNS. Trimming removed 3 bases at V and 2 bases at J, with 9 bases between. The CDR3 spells CASSDGESTDTQYF. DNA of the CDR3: TGTGCCAGCAGTGACGGGGAGTCCACAGATACGCAGTATTTT.

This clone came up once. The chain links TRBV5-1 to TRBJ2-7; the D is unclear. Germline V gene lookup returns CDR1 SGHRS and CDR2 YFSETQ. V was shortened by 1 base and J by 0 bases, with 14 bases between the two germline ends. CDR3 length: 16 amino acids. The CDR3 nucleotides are TGCGCCAGCAGCTTGAATCCAGGTTCGAGCTCCTACGAGCAGTACTTC. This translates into CASSLNPGSSSYEQYF.

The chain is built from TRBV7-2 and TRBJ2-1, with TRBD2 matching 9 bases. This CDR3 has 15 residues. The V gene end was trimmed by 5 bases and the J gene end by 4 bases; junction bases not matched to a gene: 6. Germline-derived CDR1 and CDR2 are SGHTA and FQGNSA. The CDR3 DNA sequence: TGTGCCAGCAGCCTCAGCGGGGGGCCTTACAATGAGCAGTTCTTC. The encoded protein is CASSLSGGPYNEQFF.

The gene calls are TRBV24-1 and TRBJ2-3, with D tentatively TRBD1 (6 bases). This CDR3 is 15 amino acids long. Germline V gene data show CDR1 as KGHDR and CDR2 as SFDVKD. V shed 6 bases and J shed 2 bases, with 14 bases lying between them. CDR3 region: CATSSRGLYTDTQYF. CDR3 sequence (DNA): TGTGCCACCAGTTCCAGGGGCCTTTACACAGATACGCAGTATTTT.

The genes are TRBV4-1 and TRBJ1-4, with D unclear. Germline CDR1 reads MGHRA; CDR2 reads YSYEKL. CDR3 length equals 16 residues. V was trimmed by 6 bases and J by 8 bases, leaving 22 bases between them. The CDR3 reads CASRRHPTAGVEKLFF. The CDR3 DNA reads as TGCGCCAGCAGGCGACATCCAACCGCGGGAGTGGAAAAACTGTTTTTT.

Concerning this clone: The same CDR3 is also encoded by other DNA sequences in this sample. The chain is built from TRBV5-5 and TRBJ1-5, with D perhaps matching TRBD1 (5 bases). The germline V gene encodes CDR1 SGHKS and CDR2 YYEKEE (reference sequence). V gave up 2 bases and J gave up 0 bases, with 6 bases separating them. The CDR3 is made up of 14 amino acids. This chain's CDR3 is CASSFRVSNQPQHF. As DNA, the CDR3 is TGTGCCAGCAGCTTCAGGGTTAGCAATCAGCCCCAGCATTTT. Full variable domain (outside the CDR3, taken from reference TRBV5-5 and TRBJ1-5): DAGVTQSPTHLIKTRGQQVTLRCSPISGHKSVSWYQQVLGQGPQFIFQYYEKEERGRGNFPDRFSARQFPNYSSELNVNALLLGDSALYLCASSFRVSNQPQHFGDGTRLSIL.

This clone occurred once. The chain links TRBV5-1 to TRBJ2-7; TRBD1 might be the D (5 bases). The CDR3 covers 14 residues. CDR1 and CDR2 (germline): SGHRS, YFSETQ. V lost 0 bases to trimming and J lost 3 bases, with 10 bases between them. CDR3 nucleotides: TGCGCCAGCAGCTTGGACAGGCTGTTCTACGAGCAGTACTTC. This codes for CASSLDRLFYEQYF.

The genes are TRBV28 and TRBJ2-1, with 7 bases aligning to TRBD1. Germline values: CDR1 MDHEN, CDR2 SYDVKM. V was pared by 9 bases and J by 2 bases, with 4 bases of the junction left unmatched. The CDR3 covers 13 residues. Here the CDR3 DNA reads TGTGCCAGTGGGGACAGTCCCTACAATGAGCAGTTCTTC. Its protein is CASGDSPYNEQFF.

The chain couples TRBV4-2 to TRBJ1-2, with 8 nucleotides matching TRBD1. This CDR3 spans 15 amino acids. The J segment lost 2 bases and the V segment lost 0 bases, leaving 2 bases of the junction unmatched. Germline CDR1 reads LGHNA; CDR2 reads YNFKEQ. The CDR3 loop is CASSQDRDRNYGYTF. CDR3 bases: TGTGCCAGCAGCCAAGATCGGGACAGGAACTATGGCTACACCTTC.

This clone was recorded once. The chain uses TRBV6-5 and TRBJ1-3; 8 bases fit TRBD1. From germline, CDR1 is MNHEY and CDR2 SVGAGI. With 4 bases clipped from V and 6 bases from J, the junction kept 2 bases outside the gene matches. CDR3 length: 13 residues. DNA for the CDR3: TGTGCCAGCAGTTTGGACAGGGTAAACACCATATATTTT. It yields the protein CASSLDRVNTIYF.

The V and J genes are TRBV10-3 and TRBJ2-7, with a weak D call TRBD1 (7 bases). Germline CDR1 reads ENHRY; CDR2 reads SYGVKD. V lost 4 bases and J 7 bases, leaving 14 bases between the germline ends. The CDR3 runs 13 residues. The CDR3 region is CAISARDSGEQYF. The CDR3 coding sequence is TGTGCCATCAGTGCAAGGGACAGCGGGGAGCAGTACTTC.

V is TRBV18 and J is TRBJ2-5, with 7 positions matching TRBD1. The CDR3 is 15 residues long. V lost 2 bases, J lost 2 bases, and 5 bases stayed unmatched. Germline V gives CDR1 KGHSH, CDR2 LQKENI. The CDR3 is CASSPSIQGQETQYF. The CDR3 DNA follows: TGTGCCAGCTCACCATCAATACAGGGGCAAGAGACCCAGTACTTC.

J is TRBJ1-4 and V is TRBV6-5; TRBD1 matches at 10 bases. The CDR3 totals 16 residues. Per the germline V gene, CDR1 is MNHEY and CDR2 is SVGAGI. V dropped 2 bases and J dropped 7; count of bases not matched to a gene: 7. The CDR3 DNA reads TGTGCCAGCAGTTACCTCCGGGACAGGGGATTTGAAAAACTGTTTTTT. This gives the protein CASSYLRDRGFEKLFF.

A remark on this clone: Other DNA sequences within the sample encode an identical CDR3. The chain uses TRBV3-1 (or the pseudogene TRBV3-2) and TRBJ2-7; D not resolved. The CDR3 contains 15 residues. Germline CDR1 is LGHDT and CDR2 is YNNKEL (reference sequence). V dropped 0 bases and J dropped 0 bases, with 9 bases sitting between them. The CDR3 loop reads CASSQELLLSYEQYF. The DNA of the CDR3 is TGTGCCAGCAGCCAAGAGTTACTCCTCTCCTACGAGCAGTACTTC.

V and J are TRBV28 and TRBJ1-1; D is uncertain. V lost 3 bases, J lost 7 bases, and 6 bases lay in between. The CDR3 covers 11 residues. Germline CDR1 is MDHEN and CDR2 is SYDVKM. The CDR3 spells CASSFRSEAFF. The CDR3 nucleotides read TGTGCCAGCAGTTTCCGGAGTGAAGCTTTCTTT. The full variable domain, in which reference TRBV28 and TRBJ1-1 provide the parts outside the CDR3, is DVKVTQSSRYLVKRTGEKVFLECVQDMDHENMFWYRQDPGLGLRLIYFSYDVKMKEKGDIPEGYSVSREKKERFSLILESASTNQTSMYLCASSFRSEAFFGQGTRLTVV.

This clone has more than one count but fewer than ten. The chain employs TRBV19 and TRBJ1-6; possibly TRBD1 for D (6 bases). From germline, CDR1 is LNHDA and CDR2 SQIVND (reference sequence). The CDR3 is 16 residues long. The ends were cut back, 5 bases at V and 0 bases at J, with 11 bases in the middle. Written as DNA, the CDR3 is TGTGCCAGTAGTTTCACGGACAGCTCCTATAATTCACCCCTCCACTTT. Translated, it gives CASSFTDSSYNSPLHF.